Sequencing of this T cell receptor (beta chain) was carried out in a study of radiotherapy plus CTLA-4 blockade in lung cancer. Findings of the study overall: Early clone dynamics of blood T cells, plus interferon-beta, reportedly predicted response best.

About this clone: Its target is not known.

The V end lost 8 bases, the J end lost 6 bases, and 16 bases lay between the germline ends. The CDR3 runs 13 residues. Germline CDR1 and CDR2: MNHNY and SVGAGI (reference sequence). Here immunoSEQ multiplex PCR was the method, and the copy in TCRdb shows in-frame clones only, minus some. The sample holds around 40,000 clones, about 70% seen once. The clonotype originates from a human donor with non-small cell lung cancer who had stable disease on radiotherapy plus ipilimumab. The chain combines TRBV6-6 with TRBJ1-1, with D unresolved. The source was peripheral blood, collected from a patient treated with radiotherapy plus ipilimumab. CDR3 amino acids: CASLLGGRSEAFF. The CDR3, as DNA: TGTGCCAGCCTCCTAGGTGGTCGCTCTGAAGCTTTCTTT.